Below, 28 T cell receptor beta chains from the same sample are listed, as sequenced in a study of PD-L1 blockade in urothelial cancer. Repertoires were generated with immunoSEQ multiplex PCR, while TCRdb's copy carries only in-frame clones and drops some. Among 75,000 to 90,000 clones listed, roughly 82% were seen once. This material consisted of PBMCs, taken around atezolizumab (anti-PD-L1) treatment. The receptors derive from a man in his 70s with urothelial cancer.

This clone was detected only once. This rearrangement joins TRBV10-3 to TRBJ1-5; weak D call: TRBD1 (6 bases). The CDR3 is made up of 13 amino acids. Germline V gene lookup returns CDR1 ENHRY and CDR2 SYGVKD. The germline V and J ends were trimmed by 10 bases and 3 bases, with 13 bases remaining between them. The CDR3 loop reads CATHRDTNQPQHF. The CDR3 coding sequence is TGTGCCACCCACCGGGACACCAATCAGCCCCAGCATTTT.

The V gene is TRBV7-9, the J gene TRBJ2-3, with TRBD2 as a possible D gene (6 bases). Germline assignment: CDR1 SEHNR and CDR2 FQNEAQ (reference sequence). The CDR3 contains 12 residues. Trimming left V 10 bases short and J 1 base short, with 9 bases between. This chain's CDR3 is CAIAEGTDTQYF. The CDR3 nucleotides are TGTGCCATAGCGGAAGGCACAGATACGCAGTATTTT.

The V call is TRBV19, the J call TRBJ2-1; D not resolved. The CDR3 spans 14 residues. From germline, CDR1 is LNHDA and CDR2 SQIVND (reference sequence). V lost 5 bases to trimming and J lost 6 bases, with 14 bases between them. The CDR3: CASSPPGSRNEQFF. Written as DNA, the CDR3 is TGTGCCAGTAGTCCCCCAGGCTCCCGCAATGAGCAGTTCTTC.

The genes are TRBV6-6 and TRBJ1-1; maybe TRBD1 (5 bases). This CDR3 contains 15 residues. V lost 6 bases, J lost 4 bases, and 18 bases lay in between. Per the germline V gene, CDR1 is MNHNY and CDR2 is SVGAGI (reference sequence). The CDR3 DNA sequence: TGTGCCAGCAGCTACCCCCAGGGAACCGGCACTGAAGCTTTCTTT. Protein: CASSYPQGTGTEAFF.

This clone was observed once. This chain links TRBV19 with TRBJ1-5, with 9 bases lining up with TRBD1. CDR3 length equals 14 residues. Germline values: CDR1 LNHDA, CDR2 SQIVND (reference sequence). V shed 0 bases, J shed 8 bases, and the junction held 2 bases outside the gene matches. The CDR3 DNA sequence: TGTGCCAGTAGTATAGAACAGGGGGCAAAGCCCCAGCATTTT. This encodes CASSIEQGAKPQHF.

The chain has TRBV7-9 and TRBJ1-5, with no clear D. Trimming removed 1 base from V and 6 bases from J, with 10 bases in between. This CDR3 contains 14 residues. CDR1 and CDR2 from the germline V gene are SEHNR and FQNEAQ (reference sequence). The chain's CDR3 is CASSLGGGSQPQHF. The CDR3 nucleotides read TGTGCCAGCAGCTTAGGGGGAGGAAGTCAGCCCCAGCATTTT. Using reference TRBV7-9 and TRBJ1-5 for the parts outside the CDR3, the full variable domain is DTGVSQNPRHKITKRGQNVTFRCDPISEHNRLYWYRQTLGQGPEFLTYFQNEAQLEKSRLLSDRFSAERPKGSFSTLEIQRTEQGDSAMYLCASSLGGGSQPQHFGDGTRLSIL.

This chain links TRBV30 with TRBJ2-7; D might be TRBD1 (6 bases). CDR3 length equals 12 residues. Germline V gives CDR1 GTSNPN, CDR2 SVGIG (reference sequence). V was shortened by 3 bases and J by 3 bases, with 9 bases between the two germline ends. The CDR3 region has the DNA TGTGCCTGGAGGCCAGGGGACTACGAGCAGTACTTC. Translated, it gives CAWRPGDYEQYF.

Comments on this clone: A much larger clone sits a single nucleotide away, making a read error possible. The V and J genes are TRBV7-8 and TRBJ2-1, with D unclear. The CDR3 is 13 amino acids. Germline CDR1 and CDR2: SGHVS and FQNEAQ. Trimming cost V 1 base and J 5 bases, with 6 bases left between them. The CDR3 loop is CASSLGQNNEQFF. In DNA, the CDR3 is TGTGCCAGCAGCTTAGGCCAGAACAATGAGCAGTTCTTC.

V gene TRBV30 combines with J gene TRBJ2-5; a possible D gene is TRBD2 (5 bases). The V gene's germline CDR1 is GTSNPN and CDR2 SVGIG (reference sequence). The CDR3 contains 14 residues. Deletions cut 2 bases from V and 3 bases from J, with 13 bases between. The chain's CDR3 is CAWSLSDWKETQYF. The CDR3 bases are TGTGCCTGGAGTCTTTCGGACTGGAAAGAGACCCAGTACTTC.

The CDR3 reads CASSFLNEQFF. CDR3 coding DNA: TGTGCCAGCAGCTTTCTCAATGAGCAGTTCTTC. The genes are TRBV11-2 and TRBJ2-1; D gene uncertain. V lost 3 bases, J lost 6 bases, and 3 bases lay in between. The CDR3 spans 11 residues. Germline CDR1 and CDR2: SGHAT and FQNNGV.

V usage is TRBV9 and J usage is TRBJ1-3; D not resolved. From germline, CDR1 is SGDLS and CDR2 YYNGEE. Trimming removed 3 bases at V and 0 bases at J, with 10 bases between. CDR3 length: 15 amino acids. Written as DNA, the CDR3 is TGTGCCAGCAGCGAGAGACATGGCTCTGGAAACACCATATATTTT. Translated, it gives CASSERHGSGNTIYF.

This clone was seen a single time. The chain is built from TRBV12-5 and TRBJ2-2; D unresolved. The CDR3 contains 15 residues. Trimming removed 1 base at V and 6 bases at J, with 12 bases between. Germline CDR1 is LGHNT and CDR2 is FRNRAP. The CDR3 bases are TGTGCTAGTGGTTTGGGCCGACTCGAACCCGGGGAGCTGTTTTTT. Its protein is CASGLGRLEPGELFF.

V is TRBV5-4 and J is TRBJ2-1; TRBD2 agrees at 9 bases. CDR1 and CDR2 (germline): SGHNT, YYREEE (reference sequence). The CDR3 covers 15 residues. The V gene end was trimmed by 1 base and the J gene end by 4 bases; junction bases not matched to a gene: 3. The CDR3 DNA follows: TGTGCCAGCAGCTTGTCTAGCGGGACGTACAATGAGCAGTTCTTC. It translates to CASSLSSGTYNEQFF.

V gene TRBV28 combines with J gene TRBJ2-7, with 9 nucleotides matching TRBD1. Germline trimming cut 6 bases from V and 6 bases from J; bases unmatched to any gene: 6. The CDR3 sequence is 13 residues long. CDR1 is MDHEN and CDR2 is SYDVKM in the germline V gene. The CDR3 here is CASRDRGGFEQYF. Here the CDR3 DNA reads TGTGCCAGCAGGGACAGGGGCGGGTTCGAGCAGTACTTC. Variable domain in full (rest from reference TRBV28 and TRBJ2-7): DVKVTQSSRYLVKRTGEKVFLECVQDMDHENMFWYRQDPGLGLRLIYFSYDVKMKEKGDIPEGYSVSREKKERFSLILESASTNQTSMYLCASRDRGGFEQYFGPGTRLTVT.

The rearrangement joins TRBV28 to TRBJ1-1; D might be TRBD1 (5 bases). The germline V gene has CDR1 MDHEN and CDR2 SYDVKM. CDR3 size: 14 residues. V was shortened by 6 bases and J by 1 base, with 12 bases between the two germline ends. CDR3 protein: CASRAGSPNTEAFF. The DNA for the CDR3 is TGTGCCAGCAGGGCAGGGTCACCGAACACTGAAGCTTTCTTT. Full variable domain (outside the CDR3, taken from reference TRBV28 and TRBJ1-1): DVKVTQSSRYLVKRTGEKVFLECVQDMDHENMFWYRQDPGLGLRLIYFSYDVKMKEKGDIPEGYSVSREKKERFSLILESASTNQTSMYLCASRAGSPNTEAFFGQGTRLTVV.

V gene TRBV30 combines with J gene TRBJ1-3, with D possibly TRBD1 on 6 matching bases. Trimming took 0 bases from V and 3 from J, leaving 9 bases between them. Germline CDR1 GTSNPN, CDR2 SVGIG (reference sequence). The length of the CDR3 is 14 residues. The CDR3 region has the DNA TGTGCCTGGAGTGTAGGGGGTCTTGGAAACACCATATATTTT. It specifies CAWSVGGLGNTIYF.

The chain combines TRBV7-8 with TRBJ2-2; TRBD1 aligns across 10 bases. The V gene's germline CDR1 is SGHVS and CDR2 FQNEAQ. Losses at the gene ends were 1 base for V and 7 bases for J; bases not matched to a gene: 6. The length of the CDR3 is 16 residues. CDR3 sequence: CASSLEQTGGGGELFF. In nucleotides, the CDR3 is TGTGCCAGCAGCTTAGAACAGACAGGGGGCGGCGGGGAGCTGTTTTTT.

This clone was found many times. The V and J genes are TRBV29-1 and TRBJ1-2; no reliable D call. CDR1 is SQVTM and CDR2 is ANQGSEA in the germline V gene. Deletions cut 7 bases from V and 4 bases from J, with 10 bases between. This CDR3 is built from 11 residues. The CDR3 reads CSDREGYGYTF. CDR3 bases: TGCAGCGACCGGGAAGGCTATGGCTACACCTTC.

This chain links TRBV28 with TRBJ2-1, with no clear D. The CDR3 consists of 12 residues. CDR1 MDHEN and CDR2 SYDVKM come from the germline V gene. The ends were cut back, 5 bases at V and 15 bases at J, with 17 bases in the middle. CDR3 sequence: CASSDNYSGPFF. The CDR3 DNA is TGTGCCAGCAGTGACAATTACTCTGGCCCGTTCTTC.

The sample holds one count of this clone. Distinct nucleotide sequences in the sample also encode this CDR3. V gene TRBV9 combines with J gene TRBJ2-7; 9 nucleotides agree with TRBD1. The germline CDR1 and CDR2 sequences are SGDLS and YYNGEE. CDR3 length: 14 amino acids. Unmatched junction bases numbered 6, after V lost 4 bases and J lost 4 bases. CDR3 DNA sequence: TGTGCCAGCAGCCCCCAACAGGGGGCTTACGAGCAGTACTTC. Translation gives CASSPQQGAYEQYF.

The rearrangement joins TRBV7-3 to TRBJ2-1; D remains ambiguous. V was cut by 5 bases and J by 9 bases, with 11 bases left in between. Germline V gene data show CDR1 as SGHTA and CDR2 as FQGTGA. The CDR3 sequence is 12 residues long. The CDR3 region is CASSAPPGEQFF. The DNA of the CDR3 is TGTGCCAGCAGCGCCCCCCCCGGTGAGCAGTTCTTC.

The CDR3 sequence: CASSLELAGGLGQFF. CDR3 DNA: TGTGCCAGCAGCTTAGAACTAGCGGGGGGGCTTGGGCAGTTCTTC. The genes are TRBV7-8 and TRBJ2-1, with 13 nucleotides matching TRBD2. CDR1 and CDR2 (germline): SGHVS, FQNEAQ. V lost 1 base, J lost 12 bases, and 6 bases stayed unmatched. This CDR3 region has 15 residues.

This clone was observed a single time. This chain joins TRBV11-2 and TRBJ1-6, with a weak D call TRBD1 (5 bases). The CDR3 runs to 15 residues. The germline gives CDR1 SGHAT, CDR2 FQNNGV. Trimming left V 0 bases short and J 7 bases short, with 10 bases between. The CDR3 region is CASSLDPGKNSPLHF. CDR3 coding DNA: TGTGCCAGCAGCTTAGATCCAGGGAAGAATTCACCCCTCCACTTT.

The J gene is TRBJ2-4, the V gene TRBV27; 14 bases are shared with TRBD2. Germline V lookup: CDR1 MNHEY, CDR2 SMNVEV (reference sequence). The CDR3 loop spans 14 amino acids. With V trimmed by 7 bases and J by 8 bases, 4 bases remained unmatched. The DNA for the CDR3 is TGTGCCAGCACGAGACTAGCGGGAGGGGACATTCAGTACTTC. It codes for CASTRLAGGDIQYF.

The chain recombines TRBV7-9 with TRBJ2-1; 7 positions match TRBD1. The CDR3 has 19 amino acids. The V gene's germline CDR1 is SEHNR and CDR2 FQNEAQ (reference sequence). V lost 2 bases, J lost 9 bases, and 22 bases stayed unmatched. This CDR3 is CASSLRPSRGSGYLVEQFF. The CDR3 nucleotides read TGTGCCAGCAGCTTACGCCCCAGCAGGGGGAGCGGTTATCTCGTTGAGCAGTTCTTC. Complete variable domain (other parts from reference TRBV7-9 and TRBJ2-1): DTGVSQNPRHKITKRGQNVTFRCDPISEHNRLYWYRQTLGQGPEFLTYFQNEAQLEKSRLLSDRFSAERPKGSFSTLEIQRTEQGDSAMYLCASSLRPSRGSGYLVEQFFGPGTRLTVL.

A single count supports this clone. The conserved phenylalanine or tryptophan normally closing the CDR3 is absent here, so this likely arose from a read error. It is unclear where the CDR3 begins or ends on the DNA, so no DNA is shown, and the CDR3 is as TCRdb lists it. The V gene is TRBV23-1, the J gene TRBJ2-3; the table's D gene call, TRBD2, was not cross checked with the DNA. TRBV23-1 is an open reading frame whose function is uncertain. A total of 15 residues make up the CDR3, ends included. Here the CDR3 reads CASTPGGFTGLAGVV.

The chain carries TRBV7-2 and TRBJ1-4; 11 bases map to TRBD1. The V gene's germline CDR1 is SGHTA and CDR2 FQGNSA. This CDR3 region has 15 residues. J was trimmed by 8 bases and V by 6 bases; bases with no gene match: 8. The CDR3 loop is CASSPGQGAAEKLFF. DNA of the CDR3: TGTGCCAGCAGTCCCGGACAGGGGGCTGCCGAAAAACTGTTTTTT.

CDR3 amino acids: CASSKTSGSSYEQYF. CDR3 in DNA: TGCGCCAGCAGCAAGACTAGCGGGAGCTCCTACGAGCAGTACTTC. J is TRBJ2-7 and V is TRBV5-1, with 12 bases aligning to TRBD2. The V gene end was trimmed by 4 bases and the J gene end by 0 bases; junction bases not matched to a gene: 2. The CDR3 extends over 15 amino acids. CDR1 is SGHRS and CDR2 is YFSETQ in the germline V gene.